The 20 T cell receptor beta chains presented below share a single source sample, sequenced in a study of blood T cell repertoires in COVID-19. Measured with immunoSEQ multiplex PCR; TCRdb has only the in-frame clones, and not every one. The table lists tens of thousands of clones, more than 85% of them singletons. The sample comprised peripheral blood. The receptor source for this set is a male donor with active COVID-19.

This clone was observed once. The V and J genes are TRBV3-1 (or the pseudogene TRBV3-2) and TRBJ1-1; unclear D gene. Per the germline V gene, CDR1 is LGHDT and CDR2 is YNNKEL (reference sequence). V was clipped by 8 bases and J by 6 bases, with 19 bases between them. The CDR3 loop spans 14 amino acids. In DNA form, the CDR3 reads TGTGCCAGCTCGAGGGCGGCGGCACTACCTGAAGCTTTCTTT. Protein product: CASSRAAALPEAFF.

This rearrangement joins TRBV5-1 to TRBJ1-1; 10 positions agree with TRBD1. This CDR3 comprises 15 residues. The V gene's germline CDR1 is SGHRS and CDR2 YFSETQ. Trimming at V came to 4 bases and at J to 4 bases, leaving 7 bases not matched to a gene. The CDR3 here is CASSPRQGAGTEAFF. CDR3 nucleotide sequence: TGCGCCAGCAGCCCCCGACAGGGGGCGGGCACTGAAGCTTTCTTT.

The genes are TRBV19 and TRBJ1-1, with TRBD1 identical over 7 bases. V gave up 1 base and J gave up 8 bases; unmatched junction bases: 4. The germline V gene has CDR1 LNHDA and CDR2 SQIVND (reference sequence). CDR3 size: 13 residues. CDR3 in DNA: TGTGCCAGTAGTATAGTCGGGGACAGAGAAGCTTTCTTT. The encoded protein is CASSIVGDREAFF. The full variable domain, with the rest looked up from reference TRBV19 and TRBJ1-1, is DGGITQSPKYLFRKEGQNVTLSCEQNLNHDAMYWYRQDPGQGLRLIYYSQIVNDFQKGDIAEGYSVSREKKESFPLTVTSAQKNPTAFYLCASSIVGDREAFFGQGTRLTVV.

The table lists this clone with a count of one. This sequence joins TRBV7-2 and TRBJ1-1; D is unresolved. V dropped 5 bases and J dropped 10 bases, with 20 bases sitting between them. Germline V gene sequence: CDR1 SGHTA, CDR2 FQGNSA. The CDR3 length is 14 residues. The CDR3 here is CASSRATDTAVAFF. In nucleotides, the CDR3 is TGTGCCAGCAGCCGCGCGACGGATACCGCGGTAGCTTTCTTT.

The chain carries TRBV19 and TRBJ2-7; 7 nucleotides line up with TRBD1. Germline V gene data show CDR1 as LNHDA and CDR2 as SQIVND (reference sequence). The junction had 8 bases not matched to a gene; V was cut back by 6 bases and J by 0 bases. The CDR3 covers 15 residues. CDR3: CASRNNRGGSYEQYF. In nucleotides, the CDR3 is TGTGCCAGTAGGAACAACAGGGGTGGCTCCTACGAGCAGTACTTC.

The rearrangement uses TRBV2 and TRBJ2-4; D not resolved. Looked up from germline, CDR1 is SNHLY and CDR2 is FYNNEI. The CDR3 runs to 18 residues. The V gene lost 6 bases and the J gene lost 2 bases, with 23 bases spanning the gap. CDR3 nucleotides: TGTGCCAGCAGGGAGCCAGAGGCAGCCAGTCGTACCAAAAACATTCAGTACTTC. Translation: CASREPEAASRTKNIQYF.

V gene TRBV5-4 combines with J gene TRBJ1-1, with 9 bases that match TRBD1. Germline CDR1 SGHNT, CDR2 YYREEE (reference sequence). The ends lost 4 bases at V and 5 bases at J; junction bases unmatched: 12. This CDR3 has 16 residues. CDR3 in DNA: TGTGCCAGCAGCACATCGGTGACAGGGACAGGGACTGAAGCTTTCTTT. Translation: CASSTSVTGTGTEAFF.

The rearrangement links TRBV5-4 to TRBJ1-2; D possibly corresponds to TRBD1 (6 bases). The CDR3 covers 13 residues. Trimming took 10 bases from V and 2 from J, leaving 15 bases between them. From germline, CDR1 is SGHNT and CDR2 YYREEE (reference sequence). CDR3 nucleotides: TGTGCCGAAGGTAGGGGGGGCAACTATGGCTACACCTTC. Residues: CAEGRGGNYGYTF.

J is TRBJ2-2 and V is TRBV11-2; a possible D gene is TRBD2 (7 bases). The CDR3 is made up of 16 amino acids. Germline loops: CDR1 SGHAT, CDR2 FQNNGV. Trimming shortened V by 9 bases and J by 0 bases, and 17 bases separated the two germline ends. The CDR3 coding sequence is TGTGCCAGTAAAAGGGCGGGGGCCCCGAACACCGGGGAGCTGTTTTTT. As protein: CASKRAGAPNTGELFF.

This chain connects TRBV5-6 to TRBJ2-1, with TRBD1 matching 10 bases. This CDR3 comprises 16 residues. J lost 7 bases, V lost 4 bases, and 11 bases had no gene match. Germline V lookup: CDR1 SGHDT, CDR2 YYEEEE. The DNA for the CDR3 is TGTGCCAGCAGCAAGCTAACCGGGACAGGGGTAAATGAGCAGTTCTTC. It is translated as CASSKLTGTGVNEQFF.

The chain uses TRBV7-3 and TRBJ1-4; unclear D gene. The CDR3 is 16 residues long. V lost 2 bases and J 3 bases, leaving 13 bases between the germline ends. Looked up from germline, CDR1 is SGHTA and CDR2 is FQGTGA. For the CDR3, the DNA is TGTGCCAGCAGCTTACGGGGTGGGGTTCCTAATGAAAAACTGTTTTTT. This codes for CASSLRGGVPNEKLFF.

For the CDR3, the DNA is TGTGCCAGCAGCTTGGGGGGGCTAGCCAAAAACATTCAGTACTTC. Residues: CASSLGGLAKNIQYF. The chain carries TRBV5-5 and TRBJ2-4; TRBD1 might be the D (6 bases). The CDR3 totals 15 residues. Germline V lookup: CDR1 SGHKS, CDR2 YYEKEE (reference sequence). Trimming took 0 bases from V and 0 from J, leaving 7 bases between them.

This chain joins TRBV7-6 and TRBJ1-6; TRBD1 agrees at 9 bases. The CDR3 extends over 15 amino acids. Germline V gene sequence: CDR1 SGHVS, CDR2 FNYEAQ. With V trimmed by 3 bases and J by 10 bases, 7 bases remained unmatched. The CDR3 sequence is CASSFTDRGVSPLHF. CDR3 in DNA: TGTGCCAGCAGCTTCACCGACAGGGGGGTATCACCCCTCCACTTT.

V and J are TRBV19 and TRBJ1-6; D is perhaps TRBD1 (6 bases). CDR1 and CDR2 from the germline V gene are LNHDA and SQIVND (reference sequence). The V and J ends lost 7 bases and 6 bases respectively, with 19 bases between them. CDR3 size: 16 residues. In nucleotides, the CDR3 is TGTGCCAGTACCCCGCAAGGGGGTATTGGTAATTCACCCCTCCACTTT. Translated: CASTPQGGIGNSPLHF.

The chain couples TRBV7-2 to TRBJ1-3, with TRBD1 matching 9 bases. The junction had 11 bases not matched to a gene; V was cut back by 5 bases and J by 3 bases. Germline lookup yields CDR1 SGHTA and CDR2 FQGNSA. CDR3 length: 17 residues. CDR3 in DNA: TGTGCCAGCAGCCAAATCCGGGACAGGGAGTATGGAAACACCATATATTTT. Translated, it gives CASSQIRDREYGNTIYF. The variable domain in full, with the rest retrieved from reference TRBV7-2 and TRBJ1-3, is GAGVSQSPSNKVTEKGKDVELRCDPISGHTALYWYRQSLGQGLEFLIYFQGNSAPDKSGLPSDRFSAERTGGSVSTLTIQRTQQEDSAVYLCASSQIRDREYGNTIYFGEGSWLTVV.

V usage is TRBV3-1 (or the pseudogene TRBV3-2) and J usage is TRBJ1-1; 7 bases fit TRBD1. After removal of 4 bases from V and 0 bases from J, the junction contained 5 bases not matched to a gene. Looked up from germline, CDR1 is LGHDT and CDR2 is YNNKEL (reference sequence). The CDR3 is 15 amino acids. The CDR3: CASSRGTAMNTEAFF. The CDR3 coding sequence is TGTGCCAGCAGCCGAGGGACAGCTATGAACACTGAAGCTTTCTTT.

The CDR3 nucleotides are TGTGCCAGCAGCTTATTAGCAGGGGAGGGCTCACCCCTCCACTTT. Protein product: CASSLLAGEGSPLHF. The chain links TRBV5-6 to TRBJ1-6; D may be TRBD1 (6 bases). From germline, CDR1 is SGHDT and CDR2 YYEEEE. The V gene lost 2 bases and the J gene lost 10 bases, with 16 bases spanning the gap. The CDR3 spans 15 residues.

The table lists this clone with a few counts. The V call is TRBV6-2 or TRBV6-3, the J call TRBJ1-5, with D possibly TRBD1 on 5 matching bases. The CDR3 length is 13 residues. Trimming took 4 bases from V and 4 from J, leaving 8 bases between them. CDR1 MNHEY and CDR2 SVGEGT come from the germline V gene. The CDR3 DNA reads TGTGCCAGCAGTTGGGGACTGAATCAGCCCCAGCATTTT. Translation gives CASSWGLNQPQHF.

The chain carries TRBV3-1 (or the pseudogene TRBV3-2) and TRBJ2-5; possibly TRBD1 for D (6 bases). The CDR3 covers 16 residues. The V and J ends lost 0 bases and 0 bases respectively, with 11 bases between them. Germline CDR1 is LGHDT and CDR2 is YNNKEL (reference sequence). The CDR3 reads CASSQDGGRDQETQYF. The CDR3 bases are TGTGCCAGCAGCCAAGATGGGGGCAGGGACCAAGAGACCCAGTACTTC.

The rearrangement joins TRBV4-3 to TRBJ2-2; 13 positions agree with TRBD2. Germline CDR1 LGHNA, CDR2 YSLEER. There are 18 residues in the CDR3. V dropped 4 bases and J dropped 2; count of bases not matched to a gene: 7. CDR3 nucleotides: TGCGCCAGCAGCCGACTTGGGACTAGCGGGATTAACACCGGGGAGCTGTTTTTT. This encodes CASSRLGTSGINTGELFF.